The text below deals with one TCR beta chain. The antigen remains undetermined. Other DNA sequences in the sample encode the same CDR3. The data were obtained in a study of cytomegalovirus exposure and HLA in healthy donors. Study-wide context: The approximately 120 million unique TCR beta sequences, from roughly 180 million T cells, were found by an earlier analysis.

Study-wide findings and caveats: With DRB1 most and HLA-C fewest, TCR association rates differed between HLA loci in a later analysis. Later analysis suggested links between common viral pathogens and several top significant clusters.

In the PCR, 60 Vbeta and 13 Jbeta primers were used. The repertoire was sequenced with immunoSEQ multiplex PCR; TCRdb's copy has only in-frame clones and lacks some. The table has 200,000 or so clones, more than 75% seen once. V lost 0 bases, J lost 4 bases, and 9 bases lay in between. The CDR3 extends over 14 amino acids. Per germline, CDR1 MNHEY and CDR2 SMNVEV (reference sequence). This chain connects TRBV27 to TRBJ1-1; tentative D call: TRBD1 (5 bases). Sequenced input: PBMCs. This sequence originates from a male donor in good health and CMV-seronegative. The CDR3 sequence is CASSLSGGGTEAFF. The CDR3 DNA sequence: TGTGCCAGCAGTTTATCCGGGGGTGGCACTGAAGCTTTCTTT.